This T cell receptor beta chain stems from a study of identical twins listed by TCRdb under 2016. For context, the study as a whole: The study deep-sequenced TCR alpha and beta repertoires from monozygotic twins, unrelated adults of various ages and cord blood to test whether fetal clonotypes persist. To rule out contamination, replicate twin experiments were performed at different times with different library preparation protocols. The full study reports these points: Fewer insertions were carried by abundant cord blood beta clonotypes, a similar but weaker trend appeared in young adult naive repertoires, and no such trend appeared in memory repertoires. Because the same donors could not be followed over many years, conclusions were based on cross-sectional statistical analysis. Compared with coincidental sharing between unrelated individuals, out-of-frame TCR alpha sequences shared between twins had an excess of sequences with low generation probability. In monozygotic twins, out-of-frame TCR alpha sharing was systematically underestimated by recombination models, although the models agreed with sharing between unrelated individuals. Invariant T cells such as MAIT and iNKT could partly confound zero-insertion analyses, though diverse VJ usage argued against this for most clonotypes. The excess sharing between twins in beta out-of-frame sequences was weaker because fewer shared sequences reduced the signal-to-noise ratio.

Every donor was a healthy Caucasian. The twin cohort comprised three pairs of female monozygotic twins, all aged about 18 to 30 years. Peripheral blood mononuclear cells were the source from which RNA for the TCR libraries was isolated. This clonotype was detected a few times. It has no known antigen specificity. Qualities for individual bases were not recorded, and no much larger clone is one base off. The CDR3 sequence holds 14 residues, the cysteine and phenylalanine included. Of the read, only the CDR3 DNA is kept; its 42 bases are in frame from base 1. V gives up 6 bases and J gives up 2 bases, and the segment between their germline ends measures 15 bases. From a lookup of the germline V gene (reference sequence), CDR1 and CDR2 are DFQATT and SNEGSKA. Library creation used 5' RACE. Sequencing took place on an Illumina HiSeq 2000. A universal primer binding site was introduced by template switching, and a unique molecular identifier was present in the final cDNA, enabling accurate counting of TCR cDNA molecules. Specific primers in the conserved constant-segment region were used to synthesize first-strand cDNA for TCR alpha and beta chains. Each cDNA library was double barcoded, with a SMART-Mk sample barcode plus Illumina barcodes, to control for contamination. TruSeq adapter sequences along with Illumina sample barcodes were introduced in two successive PCR steps. Sequencing of the TCR alpha and beta cDNA libraries was done on the Illumina HiSeq platform using custom primers. On the study's bioinformatics: MiGEC processed the raw reads to extract unique molecular identifiers, while MiXCR was used to determine the CDR3 positions. Recombination models were inferred per individual with the repgenHMM and IGoR tools using an EM algorithm. Shared clonotypes were analyzed with the tcR package in R, and sharing was normalized by the product of cloneset sizes. Out-of-frame nonproductive sequences were analyzed to study raw recombination free of thymic and clonal selection effects. TCRdb's own reprocessing of the public reads used fastp at Q25 and MiXCR and kept productive beta chains. Identical CDR3 proteins give one entry, which carries the most common genes and DNA. TCRdb, not the authors, supplied the V and J calls. This sample holds around 960,000 distinct CDR3 sequences; approximately 13% were observed only once. Roughly 1.5% of the sample is in the top ten clones.

These data were also reused for a study on yellow fever vaccine responses in identical twins. As the second publication notes: According to the authors, in identical twins the way T cells responded to vaccination appeared partly convergent and partly personalized. In identical twins, the study followed T cell clones that responded to the vaccine with precision.

This clonotype was sampled from a woman under 30 in good health. This chain is built from TRBV20-1 and TRBJ2-3; the D gene is perhaps TRBD1, on 6 matching bases. The sequenced sample consisted of PBMCs. The nucleotides read TGCAGTGCCTTTGGACAGAGTGTCACAGATACGCAGTATTTT. This sequence encodes CSAFGQSVTDTQYF.